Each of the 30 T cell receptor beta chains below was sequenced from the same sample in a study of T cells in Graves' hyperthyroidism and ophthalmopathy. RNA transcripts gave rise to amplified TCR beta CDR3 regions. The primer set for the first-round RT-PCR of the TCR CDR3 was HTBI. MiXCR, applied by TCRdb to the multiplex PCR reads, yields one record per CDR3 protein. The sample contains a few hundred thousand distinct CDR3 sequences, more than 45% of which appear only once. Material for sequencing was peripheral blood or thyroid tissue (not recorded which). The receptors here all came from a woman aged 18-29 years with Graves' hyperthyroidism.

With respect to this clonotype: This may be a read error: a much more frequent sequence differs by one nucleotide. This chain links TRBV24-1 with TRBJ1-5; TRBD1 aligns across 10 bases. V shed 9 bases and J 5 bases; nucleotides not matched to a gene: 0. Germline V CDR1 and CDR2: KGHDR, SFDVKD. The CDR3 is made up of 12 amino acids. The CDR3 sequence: CATGQGDQPQHF. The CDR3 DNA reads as TGTGCCACCGGACAGGGGGATCAGCCCCAGCATTTT.

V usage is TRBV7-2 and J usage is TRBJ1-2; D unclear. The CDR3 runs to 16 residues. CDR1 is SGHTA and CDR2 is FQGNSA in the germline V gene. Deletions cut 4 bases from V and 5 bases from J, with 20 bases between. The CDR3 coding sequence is TGTGCCAGCAGCTATGCACGGACCGCGCGATTATATGGCTACACCTTC. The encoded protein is CASSYARTARLYGYTF.

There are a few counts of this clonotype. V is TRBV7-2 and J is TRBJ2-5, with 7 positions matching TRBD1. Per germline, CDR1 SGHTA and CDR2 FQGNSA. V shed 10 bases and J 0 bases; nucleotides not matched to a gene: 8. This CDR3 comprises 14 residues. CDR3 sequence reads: CATRGQANQETQYF. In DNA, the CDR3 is TGTGCCACCCGCGGACAGGCTAACCAAGAGACCCAGTACTTC. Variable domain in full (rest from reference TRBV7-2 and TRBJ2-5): GAGVSQSPSNKVTEKGKDVELRCDPISGHTALYWYRQSLGQGLEFLIYFQGNSAPDKSGLPSDRFSAERTGGSVSTLTIQRTQQEDSAVYLCATRGQANQETQYFGPGTRLLVL.

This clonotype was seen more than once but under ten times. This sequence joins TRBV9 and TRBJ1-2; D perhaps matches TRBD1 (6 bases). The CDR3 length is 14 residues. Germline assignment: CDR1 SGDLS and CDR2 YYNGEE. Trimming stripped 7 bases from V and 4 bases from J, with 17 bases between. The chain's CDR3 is CASSPGALPYGYTF. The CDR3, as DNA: TGTGCCAGCTCACCGGGGGCGTTGCCCTATGGCTACACCTTC.

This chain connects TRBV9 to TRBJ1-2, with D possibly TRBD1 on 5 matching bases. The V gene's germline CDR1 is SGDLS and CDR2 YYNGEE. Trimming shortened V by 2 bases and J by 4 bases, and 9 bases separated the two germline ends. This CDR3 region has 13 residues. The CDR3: CASSVGGTYGYTF. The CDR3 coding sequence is TGTGCCAGCAGCGTCGGGGGGACCTATGGCTACACCTTC.

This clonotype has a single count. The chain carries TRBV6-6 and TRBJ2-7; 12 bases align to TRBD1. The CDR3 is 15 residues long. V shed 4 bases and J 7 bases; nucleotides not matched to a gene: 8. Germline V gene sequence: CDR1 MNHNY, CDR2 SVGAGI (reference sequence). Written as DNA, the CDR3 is TGTGCCAGCAGTTCCGGGACAGGGGGCACCGGGGAGCAGTACTTC. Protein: CASSSGTGGTGEQYF.

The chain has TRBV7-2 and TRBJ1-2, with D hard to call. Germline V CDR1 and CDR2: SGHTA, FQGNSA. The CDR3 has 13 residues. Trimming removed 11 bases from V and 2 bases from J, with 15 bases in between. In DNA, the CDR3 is TGTGCCTGGAGTCGGACTTTGAACTATGGCTACACCTTC. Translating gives CAWSRTLNYGYTF.

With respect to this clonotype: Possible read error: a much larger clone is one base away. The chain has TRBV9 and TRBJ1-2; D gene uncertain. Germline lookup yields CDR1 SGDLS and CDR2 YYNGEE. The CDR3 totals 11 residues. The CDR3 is CAGSLGGDYTF. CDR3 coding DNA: TGTGCCGGCAGCCTAGGAGGTGACTACACCTTC.

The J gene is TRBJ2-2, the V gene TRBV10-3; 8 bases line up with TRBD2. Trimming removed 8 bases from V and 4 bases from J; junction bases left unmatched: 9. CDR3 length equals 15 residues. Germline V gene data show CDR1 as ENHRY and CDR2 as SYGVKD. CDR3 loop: CAIGRQRERTGELFF. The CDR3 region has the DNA TGTGCCATCGGCCGACAGCGGGAGCGCACCGGGGAGCTGTTTTTT.

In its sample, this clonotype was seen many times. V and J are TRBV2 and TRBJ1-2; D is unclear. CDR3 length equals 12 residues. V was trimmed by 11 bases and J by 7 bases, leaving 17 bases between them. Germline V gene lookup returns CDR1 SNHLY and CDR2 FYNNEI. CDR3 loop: CAQRKGYGGYTF. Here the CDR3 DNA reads TGTGCCCAAAGGAAGGGCTACGGTGGCTACACCTTC.

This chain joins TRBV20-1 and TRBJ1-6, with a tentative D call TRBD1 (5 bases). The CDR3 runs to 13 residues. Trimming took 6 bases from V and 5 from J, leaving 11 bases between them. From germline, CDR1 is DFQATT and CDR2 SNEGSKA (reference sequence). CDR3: CSAKTVHNSPLHF. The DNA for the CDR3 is TGCAGTGCCAAGACAGTACATAATTCACCCCTCCACTTT.

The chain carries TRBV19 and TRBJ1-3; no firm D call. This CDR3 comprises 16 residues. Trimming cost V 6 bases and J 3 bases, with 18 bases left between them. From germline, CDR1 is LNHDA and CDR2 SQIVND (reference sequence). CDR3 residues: CASSPPRGKYGNTIYF. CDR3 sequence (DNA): TGTGCCAGTAGCCCCCCCCGCGGGAAATATGGAAACACCATATATTTT.

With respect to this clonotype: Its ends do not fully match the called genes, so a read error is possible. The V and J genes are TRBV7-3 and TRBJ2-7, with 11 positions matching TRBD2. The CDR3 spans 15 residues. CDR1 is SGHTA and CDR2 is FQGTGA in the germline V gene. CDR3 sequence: CASRLAGGPPYEQYF. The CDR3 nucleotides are TGCGCCAGCAGGCTAGCGGGAGGCCCACCCTACGAGCAGTACTTC.

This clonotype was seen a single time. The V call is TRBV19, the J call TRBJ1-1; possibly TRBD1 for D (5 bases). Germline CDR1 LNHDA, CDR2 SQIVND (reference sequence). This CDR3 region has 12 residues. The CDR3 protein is CASRVKRTEAFF. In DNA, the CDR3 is TGTGCTAGCAGGGTCAAGAGGACTGAAGCTTTCTTT. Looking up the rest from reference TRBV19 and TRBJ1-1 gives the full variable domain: DGGITQSPKYLFRKEGQNVTLSCEQNLNHDAMYWYRQDPGQGLRLIYYSQIVNDFQKGDIAEGYSVSREKKESFPLTVTSAQKNPTAFYLCASRVKRTEAFFGQGTRLTVV.

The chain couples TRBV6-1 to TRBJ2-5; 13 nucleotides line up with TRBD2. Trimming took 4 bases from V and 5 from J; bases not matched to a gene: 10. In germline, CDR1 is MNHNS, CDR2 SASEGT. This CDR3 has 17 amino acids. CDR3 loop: CASSATRTSGSRETQYF. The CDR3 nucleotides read TGTGCCAGCAGTGCAACACGGACTAGCGGGAGCCGGGAGACCCAGTACTTC.

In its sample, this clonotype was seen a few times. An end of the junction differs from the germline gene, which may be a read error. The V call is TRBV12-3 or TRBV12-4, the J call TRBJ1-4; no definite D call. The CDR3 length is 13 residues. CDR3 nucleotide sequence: TGTGCCAGCAGCTTAGACCGAAATGAAAAACTGTTTTTT. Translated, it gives CASSLDRNEKLFF.

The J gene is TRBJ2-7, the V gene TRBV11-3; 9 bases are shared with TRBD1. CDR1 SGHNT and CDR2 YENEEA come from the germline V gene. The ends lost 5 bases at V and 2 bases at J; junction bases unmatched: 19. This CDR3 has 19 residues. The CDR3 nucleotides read TGTGCCAGCAGCGCCCACCGGGACAGGGCGCACTTAACTACCTACGAGCAGTACTTC. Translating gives CASSAHRDRAHLTTYEQYF.

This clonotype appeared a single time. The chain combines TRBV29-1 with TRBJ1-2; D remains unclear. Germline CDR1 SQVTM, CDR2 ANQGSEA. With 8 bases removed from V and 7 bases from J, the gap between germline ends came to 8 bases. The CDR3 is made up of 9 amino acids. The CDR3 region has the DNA TGCAGCTCACGGGGTGGCTACACCTTC. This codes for CSSRGGYTF. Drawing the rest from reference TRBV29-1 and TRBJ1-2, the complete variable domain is SAVISQKPSRDICQRGTSLTIQCQVDSQVTMMFWYRQQPGQSLTLIATANQGSEATYESGFVIDKFPISRPNLTFSTLTVSNMSPEDSSIYLCSSRGGYTFGSGTRLTVV.

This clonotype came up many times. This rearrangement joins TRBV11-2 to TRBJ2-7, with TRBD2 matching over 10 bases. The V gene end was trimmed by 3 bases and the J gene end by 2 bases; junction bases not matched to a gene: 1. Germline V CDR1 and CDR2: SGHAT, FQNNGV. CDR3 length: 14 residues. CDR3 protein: CASSFLAGAYEQYF. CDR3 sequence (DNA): TGTGCCAGCAGCTTTCTAGCGGGGGCCTACGAGCAGTACTTC.

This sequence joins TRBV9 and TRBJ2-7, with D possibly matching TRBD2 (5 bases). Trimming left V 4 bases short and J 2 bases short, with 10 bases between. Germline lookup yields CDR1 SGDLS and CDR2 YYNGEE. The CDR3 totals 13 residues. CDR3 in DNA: TGTGCCAGCAGCTCCGGGGAAACCTACGAGCAGTACTTC. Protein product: CASSSGETYEQYF.

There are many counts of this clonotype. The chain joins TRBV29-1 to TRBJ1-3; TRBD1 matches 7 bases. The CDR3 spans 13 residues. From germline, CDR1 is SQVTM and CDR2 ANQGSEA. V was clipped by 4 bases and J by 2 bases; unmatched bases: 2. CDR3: CSVVTGPGNTIYF. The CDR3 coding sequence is TGCAGCGTTGTGACAGGGCCTGGAAACACCATATATTTT.

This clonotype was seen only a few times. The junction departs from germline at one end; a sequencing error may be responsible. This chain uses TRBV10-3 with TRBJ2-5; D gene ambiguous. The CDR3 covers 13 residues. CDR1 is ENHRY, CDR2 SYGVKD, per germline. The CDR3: CASSYARVETQYF. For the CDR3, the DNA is TGTGCCAGCAGTTACGCTCGAGTGGAGACCCAGTACTTC.

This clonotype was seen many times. This CDR3 is CASSTTGSQRNTIYF. The CDR3 DNA follows: TGTGCCAGCAGCACGACAGGGTCCCAGCGGAACACCATATATTTT. The chain recombines TRBV7-6 with TRBJ1-3; 7 nucleotides line up with TRBD1. Germline V CDR1 and CDR2: SGHVS, FNYEAQ. This CDR3 is built from 15 residues. Unmatched junction bases numbered 11, after V lost 5 bases and J lost 7 bases.

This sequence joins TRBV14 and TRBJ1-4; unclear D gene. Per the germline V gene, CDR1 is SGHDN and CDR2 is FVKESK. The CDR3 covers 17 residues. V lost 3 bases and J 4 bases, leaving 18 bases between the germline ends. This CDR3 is CASSQTDLGRYNEKLFF. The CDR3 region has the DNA TGTGCCAGCAGCCAGACCGACTTGGGCAGATATAATGAAAAACTGTTTTTT.

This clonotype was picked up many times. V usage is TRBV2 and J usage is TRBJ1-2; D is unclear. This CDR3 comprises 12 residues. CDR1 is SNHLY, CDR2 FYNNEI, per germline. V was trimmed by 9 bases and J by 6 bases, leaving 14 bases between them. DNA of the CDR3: TGTGCCAGGGTGGCCGCCGGGGATGGCTACACCTTC. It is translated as CARVAAGDGYTF.

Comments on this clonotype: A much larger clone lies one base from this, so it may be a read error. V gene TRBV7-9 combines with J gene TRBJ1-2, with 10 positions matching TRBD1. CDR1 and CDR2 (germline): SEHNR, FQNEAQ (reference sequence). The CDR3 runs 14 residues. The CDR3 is CASNRGDRGYGHTF. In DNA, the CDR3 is TGTGCCAGCAATCGGGGGGACAGGGGCTATGGCCACACCTTC.

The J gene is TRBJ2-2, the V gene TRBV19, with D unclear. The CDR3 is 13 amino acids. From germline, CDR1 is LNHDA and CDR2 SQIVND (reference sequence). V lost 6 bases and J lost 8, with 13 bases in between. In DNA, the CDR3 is TGTGCCAGTAGGTTAGGGTTCGGAGGGGAGCTGTTTTTT. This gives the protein CASRLGFGGELFF.

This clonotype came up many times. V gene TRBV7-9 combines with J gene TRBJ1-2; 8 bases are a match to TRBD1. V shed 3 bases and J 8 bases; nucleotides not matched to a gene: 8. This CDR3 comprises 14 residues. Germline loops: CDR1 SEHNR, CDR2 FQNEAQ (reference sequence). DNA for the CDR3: TGTGCCAGCAGCTTTTACGACGCAGGGGGCGGCTACACCTTC. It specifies CASSFYDAGGGYTF.

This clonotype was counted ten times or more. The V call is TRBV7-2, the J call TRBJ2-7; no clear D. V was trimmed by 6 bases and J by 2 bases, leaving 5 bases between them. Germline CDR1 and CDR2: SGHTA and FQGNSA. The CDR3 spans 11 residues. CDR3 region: CASSSAYEQYF. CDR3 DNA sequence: TGTGCCAGCAGTTCGGCCTACGAGCAGTACTTC.

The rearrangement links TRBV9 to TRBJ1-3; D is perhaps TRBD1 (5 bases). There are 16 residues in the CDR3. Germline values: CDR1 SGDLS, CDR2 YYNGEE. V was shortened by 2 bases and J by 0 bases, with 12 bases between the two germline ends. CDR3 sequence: CASSVGRTHSGNTIYF. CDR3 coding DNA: TGTGCCAGCAGCGTCGGTCGGACACACTCTGGAAACACCATATATTTT.